The sample holds many counts of the clone carrying this T cell receptor beta chain. Its antigen is currently unknown. The sample originates from a study of molecular identifiers for immune sequencing clone quantification. Study outcomes and limitations: Clones above 20 RNA copies contained over 98% of effector molecules and under 1% of naive molecules.

TCRdb recomputed calls from the PCR reads with MiXCR, one row per CDR3 protein. The sample gives 65,000 or so distinct CDR3 sequences, under 20% of which show up once; 1.5% to 1.9% is in the top ten. The germline gives CDR1 MNHEY, CDR2 SMNVEV (reference sequence). The CDR3 covers 16 residues. With 6 bases removed from V and 2 bases from J, the gap between germline ends came to 20 bases. Source material: naive CD8+ T cells from blood, with Jurkat cell RNA spiked in. The subset denotes: FACS-sorted CD8+CD4-CCR7+CD45RA+ naive T cells. The sequence was collected from a human donor in good health. Some libraries in this study had Jurkat cell RNA spiked in. J is TRBJ2-7 and V is TRBV27; D remains unclear. As DNA, the CDR3 is TGTGCCAGCAGCCCTACCCAGTCTGGGTACGCCTACGAGCAGTACTTC. The encoded protein is CASSPTQSGYAYEQYF.